This passage covers 25 T cell receptor beta chains from one sample sequenced in a study of shared T cell receptors in the human thymus. Sequenced by immunoSEQ multiplex PCR; TCRdb stores in-frame clones only, minus some. This table holds roughly 700,000 clones, more than 75% found once. The same sample was also studied in work on human thymus T cells.

Material for sequencing was thymocytes. The receptors derive from a boy younger than two with a congenital heart defect.

For the CDR3, the DNA is TGTGCCAGCAGCTTTGACAAGAACTCTGGGGCCAACGTCCTGACTTTC. Protein product: CASSFDKNSGANVLTF. The rearrangement joins TRBV7-9 to TRBJ2-6; no firm D call. The germline CDR1 and CDR2 sequences are SEHNR and FQNEAQ (reference sequence). The CDR3 spans 16 residues. V lost 3 bases and J lost 0, with 9 bases in between.

The chain has TRBV6-5 and TRBJ2-3, with D possibly being TRBD2 (6 bases). The CDR3 has 15 residues. Germline V CDR1 and CDR2: MNHEY, SVGAGI. Deletions cut 0 bases from V and 2 bases from J, with 9 bases between. The CDR3 region has the DNA TGTGCCAGCAGTTACTCCGGGGGAGACACAGATACGCAGTATTTT. Its translation is CASSYSGGDTDTQYF.

The chain is built from TRBV4-2 and TRBJ2-7, with D possibly matching TRBD2 (5 bases). This CDR3 is 16 amino acids long. Per the germline V gene, CDR1 is LGHNA and CDR2 is YNFKEQ. V shed 2 bases and J shed 2 bases, with 16 bases lying between them. The CDR3 region is CASSQHRGSVAYEQYF. The CDR3 nucleotides are TGTGCCAGCAGCCAACACCGGGGTTCCGTAGCCTACGAGCAGTACTTC.

J is TRBJ2-1 and V is TRBV5-4; D possibly corresponds to TRBD2 (6 bases). Trimming removed 1 base from V and 16 bases from J, with 15 bases in between. This CDR3 contains 12 residues. Germline V gene sequence: CDR1 SGHNT, CDR2 YYREEE (reference sequence). The chain's CDR3 is CASSLLGGGRFF. The CDR3 nucleotides read TGTGCCAGCAGCTTGTTGGGGGGAGGCAGATTCTTC. The full variable domain, in which reference TRBV5-4 and TRBJ2-1 provide the parts outside the CDR3, is ETGVTQSPTHLIKTRGQQVTLRCSSQSGHNTVSWYQQALGQGPQFIFQYYREEENGRGNFPPRFSGLQFPNYSSELNVNALELDDSALYLCASSLLGGGRFFGPGTRLTVL.

The chain has TRBV4-2 and TRBJ2-6; D is undetermined. V lost 1 base, J lost 0 bases, and 13 bases lay in between. Germline CDR1 LGHNA, CDR2 YNFKEQ. This CDR3 contains 18 residues. The CDR3 DNA is TGTGCCAGCAGCCAAGGTAGCTTCTGGATCTCTGGGGCCAACGTCCTGACTTTC. Its protein product is CASSQGSFWISGANVLTF.

V is TRBV13 and J is TRBJ1-1; no firm D call. Looked up from germline, CDR1 is PRHDT and CDR2 is FYEKMQ (reference sequence). V lost 2 bases and J 0 bases, leaving 7 bases between the germline ends. The CDR3 has 14 residues. CDR3 bases: TGTGCCAGCAGCTTATCTAAGATGAACACTGAAGCTTTCTTT. Translated: CASSLSKMNTEAFF. The variable domain in full, completed from reference TRBV13 and TRBJ1-1, reads AAGVIQSPRHLIKEKRETATLKCYPIPRHDTVYWYQQGPGQDPQFLISFYEKMQSDKGSIPDRFSAQQFSDYHSELNMSSLELGDSALYFCASSLSKMNTEAFFGQGTRLTVV.

The chain combines TRBV5-1 with TRBJ2-7; possible D gene TRBD2, 5 bases. V dropped 3 bases and J dropped 3 bases, with 10 bases sitting between them. The CDR3 extends over 13 amino acids. Germline V gene sequence: CDR1 SGHRS, CDR2 YFSETQ. CDR3 amino acids: CASSWEMHYEQYF. DNA of the CDR3: TGCGCCAGCAGCTGGGAGATGCACTACGAGCAGTACTTC. The complete variable domain, with remaining parts taken from reference TRBV5-1 and TRBJ2-7, reads KAGVTQTPRYLIKTRGQQVTLSCSPISGHRSVSWYQQTPGQGLQFLFEYFSETQRNKGNFPGRFSGRQFSNSRSEMNVSTLELGDSALYLCASSWEMHYEQYFGPGTRLTVT.

The chain combines TRBV27 with TRBJ2-7; 12 nucleotides match TRBD1. CDR1 and CDR2 (germline): MNHEY, SMNVEV (reference sequence). The V and J ends lost 5 bases and 3 bases, in that order; junction bases with no gene match: 5. The CDR3 length is 15 residues. Here the CDR3 reads CASSLGTGGGYEQYF. The CDR3 DNA sequence: TGTGCCAGCAGTCTGGGGACAGGGGGCGGCTACGAGCAGTACTTC.

This sequence joins TRBV11-2 and TRBJ2-7, with TRBD2 identical over 11 bases. The CDR3 has 17 amino acids. Germline V gene sequence: CDR1 SGHAT, CDR2 FQNNGV. V gave up 5 bases and J gave up 4 bases; unmatched junction bases: 13. The CDR3 is CASSPLGYTSGSYEQYF. The CDR3 DNA reads TGTGCCAGCAGCCCCCTTGGGTACACTAGCGGGAGTTACGAGCAGTACTTC.

The chain couples TRBV19 to TRBJ1-2; 7 bases are shared with TRBD1. V was clipped by 5 bases and J by 8 bases; unmatched bases: 14. The germline V gene has CDR1 LNHDA and CDR2 SQIVND (reference sequence). The CDR3 spans 15 residues. The CDR3, as DNA: TGTGCCAGTAGTTTAGGCTCACAGGGGCCTAAGGGCTACACCTTC. Translating it yields CASSLGSQGPKGYTF.

This clone was observed a handful of times. The J gene is TRBJ2-1, the V gene TRBV9; TRBD1 might be the D (7 bases). This CDR3 spans 16 amino acids. From germline, CDR1 is SGDLS and CDR2 YYNGEE. The V and J ends lost 0 bases and 3 bases respectively, with 13 bases between them. Here the CDR3 reads CASSVGRGTVYNEQFF. The CDR3 DNA follows: TGTGCCAGCAGCGTAGGTCGCGGGACAGTCTACAATGAGCAGTTCTTC.

The J gene is TRBJ2-5, the V gene TRBV11-2, with 7 nucleotides matching TRBD1. Germline V gives CDR1 SGHAT, CDR2 FQNNGV. V lost 4 bases and J lost 1; bases outside the gene matches: 6. The CDR3 has 15 residues. The CDR3: CASSSSWDSQETQYF. CDR3 in DNA: TGTGCCAGCAGCTCATCGTGGGACAGCCAAGAGACCCAGTACTTC.

This sequence joins TRBV4-3 and TRBJ2-7; TRBD2 is a possible D gene (6 bases). The CDR3 runs to 17 residues. From germline, CDR1 is LGHNA and CDR2 YSLEER. V lost 0 bases to trimming and J lost 4 bases, with 19 bases between them. The CDR3 DNA follows: TGCGCCAGCAGCCAAGATCCCTACCGCGGGGTTTGGTACGAGCAGTACTTC. Translating gives CASSQDPYRGVWYEQYF.

The chain has TRBV5-4 and TRBJ2-2; no definite D call. Deletions cut 5 bases from V and 4 bases from J, with 9 bases between. CDR3 length: 13 amino acids. Germline lookup yields CDR1 SGHNT and CDR2 YYREEE (reference sequence). The CDR3 DNA reads as TGTGCCAGCAGTTGGCAGATCACCGGGGAGCTGTTTTTT. Its translation: CASSWQITGELFF.

The chain joins TRBV28 to TRBJ2-7, with TRBD1 identical over 10 bases. In germline, CDR1 is MDHEN, CDR2 SYDVKM. This CDR3 region has 16 residues. V was pared by 6 bases and J by 4 bases, with 12 bases of the junction left unmatched. The CDR3 reads CASRFQTPGQGYEQYF. In DNA, the CDR3 is TGTGCCAGCAGATTCCAAACTCCGGGACAGGGGTACGAGCAGTACTTC.

The rearrangement joins TRBV2 to TRBJ2-7, with D possibly being TRBD2 (6 bases). Trimming took off 4 bases at V and 3 bases at J, with 13 bases between the two ends. The CDR3 has 14 residues. Germline values: CDR1 SNHLY, CDR2 FYNNEI. CDR3 sequence (DNA): TGTGCCAGCAGTGGCACCCGGGGGAACTACGAGCAGTACTTC. This translates into CASSGTRGNYEQYF.

This clone was seen once. The V and J genes are TRBV6-5 and TRBJ1-5, with D perhaps matching TRBD1 (5 bases). Per the germline V gene, CDR1 is MNHEY and CDR2 is SVGAGI. The V end lost 4 bases, the J end lost 3 bases, and 13 bases lay between the germline ends. The CDR3 has 15 residues. CDR3 protein: CASSSSGPPNQPQHF. For the CDR3, the DNA is TGTGCCAGCAGTTCTTCAGGGCCCCCCAATCAGCCCCAGCATTTT.

V gene TRBV19 combines with J gene TRBJ2-1, with TRBD2 matching 11 bases. Germline V lookup: CDR1 LNHDA, CDR2 SQIVND (reference sequence). Trimming cost V 7 bases and J 7 bases; bases outside gene matches: 9. CDR3 length: 15 amino acids. CDR3 DNA: TGTGCCAGTACGGGTGAGTCTAGCGGGAGGAATGAGCAGTTCTTC. Its translation is CASTGESSGRNEQFF.

The chain recombines TRBV21-1 with TRBJ2-5; whether TRBD1, the table's D call, matches the DNA was not checked. TRBV21-1 is flagged as a pseudogene. This CDR3 comprises 15 residues. CDR3 in DNA: TGTGCCAGCAGCAAAGTCTGGCAGGCGAAAGAGACCCAGTACTTC. Encoded protein: CASSKVWQAKETQYF.

The gene calls are TRBV28 and TRBJ2-1; 9 nucleotides agree with TRBD2. The CDR3 loop spans 17 amino acids. Unmatched junction bases numbered 12, after V lost 5 bases and J lost 4 bases. The germline V gene encodes CDR1 MDHEN and CDR2 SYDVKM. CDR3 region: CASSRRPRLAAYNEQFF. CDR3 coding DNA: TGTGCCAGCAGTCGGAGGCCCCGACTAGCGGCGTACAATGAGCAGTTCTTC.

The rearrangement links TRBV6-6 to TRBJ2-7; D call uncertain. The V end was cut by 0 bases, the J end by 0 bases, with 6 bases between. Germline values: CDR1 MNHNY, CDR2 SVGAGI (reference sequence). The CDR3 extends over 14 amino acids. CDR3 DNA: TGTGCCAGCAGTTACTCGTACAGCTCCTACGAGCAGTACTTC. Protein: CASSYSYSSYEQYF.

The chain links TRBV10-3 to TRBJ1-4; possible D gene TRBD1, 6 bases. Germline V gene data show CDR1 as ENHRY and CDR2 as SYGVKD. Trimming removed 4 bases at V and 8 bases at J, with 14 bases between. The CDR3 runs to 14 residues. CDR3 residues: CAISVEQGGEKLFF. CDR3 nucleotides: TGTGCCATCAGTGTTGAACAGGGAGGGGAAAAACTGTTTTTT.

Worth noting for this clone: The sample carries other DNA sequences with the same CDR3. V is TRBV29-1 and J is TRBJ2-1; a weak D match, TRBD2 (7 bases). The CDR3 totals 16 residues. Germline V gene lookup returns CDR1 SQVTM and CDR2 ANQGSEA. The V end was cut by 0 bases, the J end by 2 bases, with 14 bases between. The CDR3 spells CSVEEDSGITYNEQFF. The CDR3 DNA reads as TGCAGCGTTGAAGAGGACAGCGGGATCACCTACAATGAGCAGTTCTTC.

This chain joins TRBV5-4 and TRBJ2-7; TRBD2 is a possible D gene (5 bases). The length of the CDR3 is 13 residues. Germline values: CDR1 SGHNT, CDR2 YYREEE (reference sequence). Trimming pared 5 bases from V and 3 bases from J, leaving 12 bases between. The CDR3 nucleotides read TGTGCCAGCAGTTCAGACTACCGCTACGAGCAGTACTTC. It translates to CASSSDYRYEQYF.

The V and J genes are TRBV4-2 and TRBJ1-2, with a possible D match to TRBD1 (5 bases). This CDR3 spans 14 amino acids. V lost 0 bases to trimming and J lost 7 bases, with 12 bases between them. CDR1 LGHNA and CDR2 YNFKEQ come from the germline V gene. The CDR3 sequence: CASSQERGVAGYTF. DNA of the CDR3: TGTGCCAGCAGCCAAGAGCGGGGGGTAGCTGGCTACACCTTC.